What follows are 21 T cell receptor beta chains derived from one specimen sequenced in a study of breast tumors, draining lymph nodes, adjacent tissues. The lymph nodes were axillary draining lymph nodes from breast cancer patients. Each CDR3 protein gets one entry after TCRdb re-called the multiplex PCR reads with MiXCR. Of approximately 130,000 distinct CDR3 sequences in the sample, 21% are singletons; the top ten hold roughly 2%. The material sequenced was axillary lymph node tissue. These receptors all come from a female donor with breast cancer. Some clones in this sample may be carry-over from other donors' samples.

This clonotype was detected once. This could be a read error, since a much larger clone is one nucleotide away. The chain has TRBV5-4 and TRBJ2-7; a weak D match, TRBD2 (5 bases). This CDR3 spans 14 amino acids. CDR1 SGHNT and CDR2 YYREEE come from the germline V gene (reference sequence). The V end lost 5 bases, the J end lost 3 bases, and 15 bases lay between the germline ends. The CDR3 DNA sequence: TGTGCCAGCAGTTTCGGACTGGATCGCTACGAGCAGTACTTC. Amino acid sequence: CASSFGLDRYEQYF. Using reference TRBV5-4 and TRBJ2-7 for the parts outside the CDR3, the full variable domain is ETGVTQSPTHLIKTRGQQVTLRCSSQSGHNTVSWYQQALGQGPQFIFQYYREEENGRGNFPPRFSGLQFPNYSSELNVNALELDDSALYLCASSFGLDRYEQYFGPGTRLTVT.

This clonotype was seen at least ten times. V gene TRBV6-5 combines with J gene TRBJ1-3; D perhaps matches TRBD1 (5 bases). Between the trimmed V and J ends, which lost 5 bases and 2 bases, there was a span of 7 bases. This CDR3 region has 13 residues. Germline V gene sequence: CDR1 MNHEY, CDR2 SVGAGI. CDR3 region: CASSRGAGNTIYF. For the CDR3, the DNA is TGTGCCAGCAGTAGAGGGGCTGGAAACACCATATATTTT.

Notes on this clonotype: Since a much larger clone is just one base distant, this may be a read error. The chain recombines TRBV25-1 with TRBJ1-2; 10 nucleotides align to TRBD1. The CDR3 contains 15 residues. Germline V CDR1 and CDR2: MGHDK, SYGVNS. The CDR3 region is CASSEEDRGNYGCTF. The CDR3 DNA reads TGTGCCAGCAGTGAAGAGGACAGGGGGAACTATGGCTGCACCTTC.

This clonotype was recorded at least ten times. CDR3 residues: CASNRSPAEAVNEQFF. The CDR3 DNA follows: TGTGCCAGCAACCGCTCCCCAGCGGAGGCGGTCAATGAGCAGTTCTTC. This rearrangement joins TRBV7-8 to TRBJ2-1; D is perhaps TRBD2 (5 bases). This CDR3 spans 16 amino acids. Germline-derived CDR1 and CDR2 are SGHVS and FQNEAQ. V lost 7 bases and J lost 6, with 22 bases in between.

This clonotype showed up many times. The chain is built from TRBV20-1 and TRBJ2-7; D possibly uses TRBD1 or TRBD2 (5 bases each). Germline assignment: CDR1 DFQATT and CDR2 SNEGSKA (reference sequence). Trimming left V 6 bases short and J 4 bases short, with 13 bases between. This CDR3 comprises 12 residues. In DNA form, the CDR3 reads TGCAGTGCCCGGGACCAGATTTACGAGCAGTACTTC. It specifies CSARDQIYEQYF.

This clonotype was detected ten times or more. The rearrangement uses TRBV6-1 and TRBJ2-5; TRBD1 might be the D (6 bases). The CDR3 is made up of 15 amino acids. The V gene lost 3 bases and the J gene lost 1 base, with 12 bases spanning the gap. Germline CDR1 MNHNS, CDR2 SASEGT. The CDR3 region has the DNA TGTGCCAGCAGTGACGCCAGGACAGTCCAAGAGACCCAGTACTTC. Translated, it gives CASSDARTVQETQYF.

This clonotype was counted ten times or more. The V call is TRBV6-5, the J call TRBJ1-6; 7 nucleotides match TRBD1. This CDR3 has 15 amino acids. Germline CDR1 and CDR2: MNHEY and SVGAGI. V lost 5 bases to trimming and J lost 7 bases; unmatched junction nucleotides: 8. This chain's CDR3 is CASSVRQGGNSPLHF. The CDR3 DNA reads as TGTGCCAGCAGTGTAAGACAGGGTGGGAATTCACCCCTCCACTTT.

In its sample, this clonotype was seen many times. The rearrangement links TRBV12-3 or TRBV12-4 to TRBJ1-5; D perhaps matches TRBD1 (5 bases). The CDR3 spans 13 residues. The V and J ends lost 7 bases and 1 base respectively, with 8 bases between them. This chain's CDR3 is CASTRDSNQPQHF. In nucleotides, the CDR3 is TGTGCCAGCACCCGGGACAGCAATCAGCCCCAGCATTTT.

This clonotype was counted ten times or more. J is TRBJ2-1 and V is TRBV27, with TRBD1 identical over 10 bases. V shed 7 bases and J 7 bases; nucleotides not matched to a gene: 4. Germline V gene sequence: CDR1 MNHEY, CDR2 SMNVEV (reference sequence). This CDR3 has 13 residues. The CDR3, as DNA: TGTGCCAGCAAGGGACAGGGGTGGAATGAGCAGTTCTTC. It encodes CASKGQGWNEQFF.

There are many counts of this clonotype. J is TRBJ2-7 and V is TRBV5-6, with D perhaps being TRBD1 or TRBD2 (5 bases each). CDR1 SGHDT and CDR2 YYEEEE come from the germline V gene. The CDR3 consists of 14 residues. V lost 6 bases and J 4 bases, leaving 17 bases between the germline ends. The CDR3 is CASTSGPHGYEQYF. For the CDR3, the DNA is TGTGCCAGCACCTCGGGACCACACGGATACGAGCAGTACTTC.

The J gene is TRBJ1-2, the V gene TRBV25-1, with 12 bases identical to TRBD1. Germline-derived CDR1 and CDR2 are MGHDK and SYGVNS. The CDR3 has 17 amino acids. V gave up 1 base and J gave up 8 bases; unmatched junction bases: 11. CDR3 coding DNA: TGTGCCAGCAGTGAATCAGTTAGTGGGACAGGGGGCGTCGGCTACACCTTC. Its protein is CASSESVSGTGGVGYTF.

This clonotype came up many times. The chain couples TRBV12-3 or TRBV12-4 to TRBJ2-5; D gene ambiguous. The CDR3 contains 13 residues. V gave up 5 bases and J gave up 0 bases, with 7 bases separating them. The CDR3 nucleotides are TGTGCCAGCAGTCCTGGGTACCAAGAGACCCAGTACTTC. Protein product: CASSPGYQETQYF.

The sample holds many counts of this clonotype. The chain joins TRBV5-1 to TRBJ1-3; tentatively, D is TRBD1 (6 bases). V shed 4 bases and J shed 0 bases, with 14 bases lying between them. The CDR3 runs 16 residues. Germline CDR1 SGHRS, CDR2 YFSETQ. The CDR3 loop is CASSLFGQTSGNTIYF. CDR3 DNA sequence: TGCGCCAGCAGCCTTTTTGGACAGACCTCTGGAAACACCATATATTTT.

This clonotype was seen repeatedly, ten times or more. The V call is TRBV10-2, the J call TRBJ2-3; D is uncertain. The CDR3 sequence is 14 residues long. CDR1 and CDR2 from the germline V gene are WSHSY and SAAADI. V was clipped by 0 bases and J by 6 bases, with 10 bases between them. CDR3 coding DNA: TGCGCCAGCAGTGAGTCGACTCAAGGGGATACGCAGTATTTT. Translated: CASSESTQGDTQYF.

Concerning this clonotype itself: A much more abundant neighbour one base away suggests this may be a read error. The CDR3 sequence is CACSLQGGVYSPLHF. CDR3 coding DNA: TGTGCCTGCAGTTTACAGGGGGGGGTGTATTCACCCCTCCACTTT. The chain uses TRBV28 and TRBJ1-6, with TRBD1 matching over 8 bases. The germline V gene encodes CDR1 MDHEN and CDR2 SYDVKM. CDR3 size: 15 residues.

This clonotype was seen ten or more times. J is TRBJ2-1 and V is TRBV9, with D possibly matching TRBD2 (6 bases). The CDR3 sequence is 13 residues long. CDR1 and CDR2 from the germline V gene are SGDLS and YYNGEE. Trimming cost V 6 bases and J 9 bases, with 16 bases left between them. CDR3 DNA sequence: TGTGCCAGCAACCTAGGTGGGGGGACTGAGCAGTTCTTC. Protein product: CASNLGGGTEQFF.

This clonotype showed up just a few times. The chain couples TRBV11-1 to TRBJ2-1; 9 nucleotides match TRBD2. This CDR3 is 16 amino acids long. Per germline, CDR1 SGHAT and CDR2 FQDESV (reference sequence). J was trimmed by 6 bases and V by 2 bases; bases with no gene match: 8. This CDR3 reads CASSLSPSGIINEQFF. The CDR3 DNA reads as TGTGCCAGCAGCTTAAGTCCTAGCGGGATCATCAATGAGCAGTTCTTC.

This clonotype was counted at least ten times. J is TRBJ2-2 and V is TRBV9, with D tentatively TRBD2 (6 bases). The length of the CDR3 is 15 residues. V was cut by 0 bases and J by 4 bases, with 10 bases left in between. The V gene's germline CDR1 is SGDLS and CDR2 YYNGEE. This CDR3 reads CASSVGLVTTGELFF. The CDR3 DNA sequence: TGTGCCAGCAGCGTAGGACTAGTAACCACCGGGGAGCTGTTTTTT.

This clonotype was observed many times. The junction differs from germline at one of its ends, possibly a read error. CDR3 bases: TGTGCCAGCAGCTTGACCACCGGGGAGCTGTTTTTT. Protein sequence: CASSLTTGELFF. This rearrangement joins TRBV5-1 to TRBJ2-2, with D unclear. The germline CDR1 and CDR2 sequences are SGHRS and YFSETQ. The CDR3 length is 12 residues.

This clonotype was observed many times. This sequence joins TRBV20-1 and TRBJ1-3; TRBD1 agrees at 7 bases. J was trimmed by 6 bases and V by 6 bases; bases with no gene match: 11. The CDR3 covers 14 residues. Germline V gives CDR1 DFQATT, CDR2 SNEGSKA (reference sequence). The CDR3 DNA sequence: TGCAGTGCCGCCCGACAGGGAATGGCAAACACCATATATTTT. Translated: CSAARQGMANTIYF.

This clonotype was seen repeatedly, ten times or more. The chain has TRBV13 and TRBJ1-2; no clear D. Germline CDR1 PRHDT, CDR2 FYEKMQ (reference sequence). This CDR3 is 13 amino acids long. V was clipped by 5 bases and J by 1 base, with 8 bases between them. The CDR3: CASSGRVNYGYTF. DNA of the CDR3: TGTGCCAGCAGCGGTAGGGTTAACTATGGCTACACCTTC.